These 19 T cell receptor beta chains were sequenced from one sample in a study of shared clonotypes between healthy human individuals. Data came from immunoSEQ multiplex PCR; TCRdb stores just in-frame clones and leaves some out. The sample has approximately 2,300,000 clones; 85% to 95% are singletons. What was sequenced was naive CD4+ T cells from PBMCs. Subset denoted: CD45RA+ positively selected. The receptors here all came from a man aged 18 to 29 in good health. Some clones in this sample may be carry-over from other donors' samples.

The chain has TRBV5-4 and TRBJ1-1; D is undetermined. CDR1 and CDR2 from the germline V gene are SGHNT and YYREEE (reference sequence). This CDR3 contains 14 residues. The ends were cut back, 0 bases at V and 4 bases at J, with 10 bases in the middle. The chain's CDR3 is CASSLVGEFTEAFF. CDR3 sequence (DNA): TGTGCCAGCAGCTTGGTTGGAGAGTTCACTGAAGCTTTCTTT.

This chain connects TRBV5-1 to TRBJ1-2; TRBD1 is a possible D gene (5 bases). The CDR3 contains 14 residues. Trimming stripped 0 bases from V and 4 bases from J, with 10 bases between. In germline, CDR1 is SGHRS, CDR2 YFSETQ. The CDR3 region is CASSLGGLIYGYTF. The CDR3 nucleotides read TGCGCCAGCAGCTTGGGGGGACTCATCTATGGCTACACCTTC.

The chain couples TRBV6-5 to TRBJ1-1; D is uncertain. The germline V and J ends were trimmed by 6 bases and 11 bases, with 19 bases remaining between them. Germline loops: CDR1 MNHEY, CDR2 SVGAGI. The CDR3 length is 13 residues. The chain's CDR3 is CASRTGSGKGAFF. Written as DNA, the CDR3 is TGTGCCAGCAGAACGGGTTCCGGCAAAGGGGCTTTCTTT.

This rearrangement joins TRBV4-3 to TRBJ1-4; 8 nucleotides agree with TRBD1. The CDR3 spans 15 residues. CDR1 is LGHNA and CDR2 is YSLEER in the germline V gene. V was pared by 0 bases and J by 8 bases, with 5 bases of the junction left unmatched. CDR3 protein: CASSQDKAGGEKLFF. CDR3 nucleotides: TGCGCCAGCAGCCAAGATAAGGCAGGGGGCGAAAAACTGTTTTTT.

This chain connects TRBV9 to TRBJ1-3; D may be TRBD1 (6 bases). The length of the CDR3 is 15 residues. The germline CDR1 and CDR2 sequences are SGDLS and YYNGEE. V lost 3 bases and J lost 8, with 18 bases in between. CDR3 loop: CASSALGGTGDTIYF. The CDR3 nucleotides read TGTGCCAGCAGCGCCTTAGGGGGGACGGGCGACACCATATATTTT.

The chain combines TRBV5-1 with TRBJ2-3; 10 nucleotides align to TRBD2. J lost 6 bases, V lost 1 base, and 11 bases had no gene match. Germline values: CDR1 SGHRS, CDR2 YFSETQ. CDR3 length equals 17 residues. The CDR3 DNA reads as TGCGCCAGCAGCTTGTTGGGGCTAGCGGGAGCTGGGGATACGCAGTATTTT. Its translation is CASSLLGLAGAGDTQYF.

The rearrangement uses TRBV6-6 and TRBJ2-7; a possible D gene is TRBD1 (6 bases). The CDR3 extends over 13 amino acids. The germline V gene encodes CDR1 MNHNY and CDR2 SVGAGI (reference sequence). V was shortened by 5 bases and J by 1 base, with 9 bases between the two germline ends. The CDR3 DNA is TGTGCCAGCAGTGTGGACAGATCCTACGAGCAGTACTTC. Amino acids: CASSVDRSYEQYF.

The table lists this clone with a few counts. Other DNA sequences of this sample code for an identical CDR3. V is TRBV20-1 and J is TRBJ1-1; D is uncertain. V lost 6 bases and J 1 base, leaving 6 bases between the germline ends. There are 11 residues in the CDR3. Looked up from germline, CDR1 is DFQATT and CDR2 is SNEGSKA (reference sequence). The CDR3 DNA reads TGCAGTGCACGCCGGAACACTGAAGCTTTCTTT. Amino acids: CSARRNTEAFF.

The V and J genes are TRBV2 and TRBJ2-7; D is possibly TRBD2 (6 bases). The germline V gene encodes CDR1 SNHLY and CDR2 FYNNEI. The CDR3 spans 12 residues. The CDR3 nucleotides are TGTGCTCTGGGACTGCGCTCCTACGAGCAGTACTTC. The encoded protein is CALGLRSYEQYF.

The CDR3 loop is CASSLGRERVYNEQFF. The CDR3 DNA is TGCGCCAGCAGCTTGGGTAGGGAGCGGGTCTACAATGAGCAGTTCTTC. The chain couples TRBV5-1 to TRBJ2-1; D perhaps matches TRBD2 (6 bases). The germline V gene has CDR1 SGHRS and CDR2 YFSETQ. The CDR3 contains 16 residues. Trimming took 0 bases from V and 3 from J, leaving 13 bases between them.

For the CDR3, the DNA is TGTGCCAGCAGGAGGGCGGCGACCGGGGAGCTGTTTTTT. It translates to CASRRAATGELFF. The V call is TRBV11-2, the J call TRBJ2-2; maybe TRBD2 (5 bases). V lost 6 bases to trimming and J lost 5 bases, with 10 bases between them. Germline V gives CDR1 SGHAT, CDR2 FQNNGV. The CDR3 is made up of 13 amino acids.

This clone has a single count. V and J are TRBV5-1 and TRBJ2-5, with D possibly matching TRBD2 (5 bases). The CDR3 consists of 15 residues. CDR1 and CDR2 from the germline V gene are SGHRS and YFSETQ. Trimming cost V 4 bases and J 3 bases, with 16 bases left between them. In nucleotides, the CDR3 is TGCGCCAGCAGCCTGCCGGGGTTAATCAAAGAGACCCAGTACTTC. Translating it yields CASSLPGLIKETQYF.

This sequence joins TRBV5-1 and TRBJ2-2; 9 positions agree with TRBD2. Germline V gene lookup returns CDR1 SGHRS and CDR2 YFSETQ. V lost 4 bases and J lost 1; bases outside the gene matches: 5. The CDR3 extends over 16 amino acids. The CDR3 reads CASSLLAGMNTGELFF. The CDR3 DNA reads TGCGCCAGCAGCCTCCTAGCGGGGATGAACACCGGGGAGCTGTTTTTT.

This chain connects TRBV7-9 to TRBJ2-3; D unresolved. This CDR3 comprises 13 residues. Trimming cost V 2 bases and J 4 bases, with 7 bases left between them. Germline CDR1 is SEHNR and CDR2 is FQNEAQ (reference sequence). In nucleotides, the CDR3 is TGTGCCAGCAGCTTAAATCCGTCAGATACGCAGTATTTT. This sequence encodes CASSLNPSDTQYF.

With regard to this clone: The sample has other DNA sequences that encode this CDR3 too. The chain uses TRBV14 and TRBJ2-1, with TRBD2 matching over 8 bases. The V gene end was trimmed by 1 base and the J gene end by 4 bases; junction bases not matched to a gene: 3. The V gene's germline CDR1 is SGHDN and CDR2 FVKESK. The CDR3 sequence is 15 residues long. CDR3 bases: TGTGCCAGCAGCCAAGGGCTAGCGGGTTACAATGAGCAGTTCTTC. This sequence encodes CASSQGLAGYNEQFF.

This chain joins TRBV18 and TRBJ2-1, with 13 bases identical to TRBD2. Trimming cost V 8 bases and J 8 bases; bases outside gene matches: 9. The CDR3 has 15 amino acids. In germline, CDR1 is KGHSH, CDR2 LQKENI. The CDR3 reads CASAQLAGGPHEQFF. CDR3 nucleotide sequence: TGTGCCAGCGCCCAACTAGCGGGAGGGCCCCATGAGCAGTTCTTC.

V and J are TRBV15 and TRBJ1-2; maybe TRBD1 (6 bases). Trimming cost V 3 bases and J 7 bases, with 18 bases left between them. CDR1 is LNHNV and CDR2 is YYDKDF in the germline V gene (reference sequence). The CDR3 is 15 residues long. Here the CDR3 reads CATSSIGGRSGGYTF. The CDR3 DNA follows: TGTGCCACCAGCAGTATCGGGGGGCGTTCGGGTGGCTACACCTTC.

The J gene is TRBJ2-5, the V gene TRBV28, with 16 positions matching TRBD2. Germline CDR1 is MDHEN and CDR2 is SYDVKM. The CDR3 runs to 17 residues. V trimming: 7 bases; J trimming: 4 bases; junction bases outside the gene matches: 9. As DNA, the CDR3 is TGTGCCAGCAAGCCGGGACTAGCGGGAGGGCCACGAGAGACCCAGTACTTC. Translation gives CASKPGLAGGPRETQYF.

The V call is TRBV7-3, the J call TRBJ2-1; D is possibly TRBD2 (5 bases). Germline CDR1 reads SGHTA; CDR2 reads FQGTGA. CDR3 length: 14 amino acids. Trimming left V 5 bases short and J 8 bases short, with 16 bases between. The CDR3 here is CASSGGSIVDEQFF. Written as DNA, the CDR3 is TGTGCCAGCAGCGGAGGATCTATAGTAGATGAGCAGTTCTTC.